This T cell receptor beta chain was identified in a study of CD8+ T cells in alopecia areata. This CDR3 is built from 15 residues. Trimming stripped 0 bases from V and 2 bases from J, with 11 bases between. From germline, CDR1 is MNHEY and CDR2 SVGAGI. It was from alopecia areata patients that lesional scalp punch biopsies and peripheral blood were collected. Reverse transcription of extracted RNA yielded cDNA, which provided the sequencing template. Using immunoSEQ multiplex PCR, the repertoire was profiled, and TCRdb retains in-frame clones only, with some absent. There are approximately 12,000 clones in the sample; 60% occur only once, and 20% to 25% lies in the top ten.

The sample comprised skin. The sequence derives from a human donor with alopecia areata. The chain employs TRBV6-5 and TRBJ2-7; D remains unclear. The CDR3 DNA follows: TGTGCCAGCAGTTACTCGGAGAAAAGCGCCTACGAGCAGTACTTC. This translates into CASSYSEKSAYEQYF.